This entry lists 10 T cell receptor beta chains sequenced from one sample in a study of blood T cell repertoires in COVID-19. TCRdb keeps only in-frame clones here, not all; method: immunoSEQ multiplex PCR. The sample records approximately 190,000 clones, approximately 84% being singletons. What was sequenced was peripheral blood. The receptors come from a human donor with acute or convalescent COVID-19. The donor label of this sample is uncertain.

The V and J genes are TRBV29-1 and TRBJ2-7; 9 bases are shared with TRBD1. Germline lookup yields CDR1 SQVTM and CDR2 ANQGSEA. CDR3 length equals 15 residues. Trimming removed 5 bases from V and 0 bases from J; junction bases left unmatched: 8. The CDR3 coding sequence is TGCAGCGTTATACCGGGACAGGGCCCCTCCTACGAGCAGTACTTC. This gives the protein CSVIPGQGPSYEQYF.

The CDR3 protein is CASSLVGLAGVTQYF. As DNA, the CDR3 is TGCGCCAGCAGCTTGGTTGGACTAGCGGGAGTAACGCAGTATTTT. The V call is TRBV5-1, the J call TRBJ2-3, with TRBD2 identical over 13 bases. The ends lost 0 bases at V and 9 bases at J; junction bases unmatched: 4. This CDR3 contains 15 residues. Germline values: CDR1 SGHRS, CDR2 YFSETQ.

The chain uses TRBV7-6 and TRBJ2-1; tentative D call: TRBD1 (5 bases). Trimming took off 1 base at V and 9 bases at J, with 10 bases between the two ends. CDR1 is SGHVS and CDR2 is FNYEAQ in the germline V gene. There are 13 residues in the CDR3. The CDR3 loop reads CASSLVGAREQFF. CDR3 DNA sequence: TGTGCCAGCAGCTTAGTAGGGGCCCGTGAGCAGTTCTTC.

In DNA form, the CDR3 reads TGTGCCAGCAGCCAAGTCGGGACAGAGCAGTTCTTC. Translated: CASSQVGTEQFF. The chain uses TRBV3-1 (or the pseudogene TRBV3-2) and TRBJ2-1, with D tentatively TRBD1 (6 bases). Germline CDR1 LGHDT, CDR2 YNNKEL (reference sequence). Trimming stripped 1 base from V and 10 bases from J, with 8 bases between. This CDR3 comprises 12 residues.

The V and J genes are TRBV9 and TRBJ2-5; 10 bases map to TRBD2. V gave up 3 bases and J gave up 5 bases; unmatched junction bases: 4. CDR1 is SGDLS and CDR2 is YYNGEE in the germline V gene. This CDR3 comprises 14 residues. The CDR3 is CASSATSGSETQYF. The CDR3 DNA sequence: TGTGCCAGCAGCGCGACTAGCGGGTCGGAGACCCAGTACTTC. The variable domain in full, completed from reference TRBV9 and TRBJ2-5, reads DSGVTQTPKHLITATGQRVTLRCSPRSGDLSVYWYQQSLDQGLQFLIQYYNGEERAKGNILERFSAQQFPDLHSELNLSSLELGDSALYFCASSATSGSETQYFGPGTRLLVL.

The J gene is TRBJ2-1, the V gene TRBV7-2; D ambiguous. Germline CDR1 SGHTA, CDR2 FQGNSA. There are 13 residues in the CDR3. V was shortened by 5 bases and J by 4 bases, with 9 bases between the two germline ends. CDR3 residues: CASSPRIYNEQFF. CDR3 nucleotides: TGTGCCAGCAGCCCCAGAATATACAATGAGCAGTTCTTC.

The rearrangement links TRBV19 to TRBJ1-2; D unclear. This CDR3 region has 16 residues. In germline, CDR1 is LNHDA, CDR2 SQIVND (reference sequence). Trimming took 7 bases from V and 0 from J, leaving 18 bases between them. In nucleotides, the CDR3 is TGTGCCAGTACCCCTTCGTCGGTGCAAGCTAACTATGGCTACACCTTC. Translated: CASTPSSVQANYGYTF.

CDR3 sequence reads: CASSTSLGGWETQYF. CDR3 bases: TGTGCCAGTAGTACCTCGTTGGGGGGGTGGGAGACCCAGTACTTC. The chain employs TRBV19 and TRBJ2-5; the match to TRBD2 covers 7 bases. V was pared by 4 bases and J by 5 bases, with 10 bases of the junction left unmatched. Germline lookup yields CDR1 LNHDA and CDR2 SQIVND (reference sequence). This CDR3 is built from 15 residues.

The CDR3 loop is CASTVTSGSHEQYF. In DNA form, the CDR3 reads TGTGCCAGTACCGTGACTAGCGGGAGCCACGAGCAGTACTTC. This sequence joins TRBV19 and TRBJ2-7, with TRBD2 identical over 12 bases. V shed 7 bases, J shed 5 bases, and the junction held 6 bases outside the gene matches. CDR3 length: 14 residues. Germline V gene lookup returns CDR1 LNHDA and CDR2 SQIVND (reference sequence). The full variable domain, in which reference TRBV19 and TRBJ2-7 provide the parts outside the CDR3, is DGGITQSPKYLFRKEGQNVTLSCEQNLNHDAMYWYRQDPGQGLRLIYYSQIVNDFQKGDIAEGYSVSREKKESFPLTVTSAQKNPTAFYLCASTVTSGSHEQYFGPGTRLTVT.

In DNA form, the CDR3 reads TGTGCCAGTAGTATGATAGGGACACGGAGTAAGCATTTT. Translated: CASSMIGTRSKHF. The rearrangement uses TRBV19 and TRBJ1-5, with D maybe TRBD1 (6 bases). Germline CDR1 and CDR2: LNHDA and SQIVND (reference sequence). CDR3 length: 13 residues. Trimming pared 3 bases from V and 14 bases from J, leaving 17 bases between.